These 16 T cell receptor beta chains share one sample of origin, sequenced in a study of response to subunit inactivated influenza vaccine. TCRdb passed the RT-PCR reads through MiXCR, listing each CDR3 protein once. This sample has 300,000 to 350,000 distinct CDR3 sequences, with around 22% found just once. The source material was PBMCs from blood, sampled 21 months after vaccination. The receptors originated from a man between 45 and 75 years old who received an inactivated influenza vaccine.

This clonotype was counted only a few times. The CDR3 loop reads CASSVARDREELYGYTF. The CDR3 DNA sequence: TGTGCCAGCAGCGTAGCCCGGGACAGGGAGGAGCTCTATGGCTACACCTTC. The rearrangement uses TRBV9 and TRBJ1-2, with 9 bases identical to TRBD1. Looked up from germline, CDR1 is SGDLS and CDR2 is YYNGEE. V lost 0 bases and J lost 4; bases outside the gene matches: 10. This CDR3 region has 17 residues.

The V gene is TRBV7-3, the J gene TRBJ2-1; D is uncertain. Germline V gene data show CDR1 as SGHTA and CDR2 as FQGTGA. The length of the CDR3 is 14 residues. V was cut by 1 base and J by 5 bases, with 9 bases left in between. CDR3 nucleotides: TGTGCCAGCAGCTTAAGTGGGCCCAACAATGAGCAGTTCTTC. This encodes CASSLSGPNNEQFF.

A few counts support this clonotype. CDR3 DNA sequence: TGTGCCAGCAGCGCCTTATTTCGTCCTGGAGCAGGGAAGGATGAAAAACTGTTTTTT. Translating it yields CASSALFRPGAGKDEKLFF. The chain recombines TRBV7-2 with TRBJ1-4, with a tentative D call TRBD1 (5 bases). V gave up 5 bases and J gave up 6 bases, with 28 bases separating them. Germline V gene sequence: CDR1 SGHTA, CDR2 FQGNSA. This CDR3 is 19 amino acids long.

V gene TRBV2 combines with J gene TRBJ2-7; D not certain. The CDR3 length is 14 residues. Looked up from germline, CDR1 is SNHLY and CDR2 is FYNNEI. Trimming took 5 bases from V and 0 from J, leaving 11 bases between them. The CDR3 loop is CASSPDIVSYEQYF. The CDR3 DNA reads TGTGCCAGCAGTCCCGACATTGTCTCCTACGAGCAGTACTTC.

The CDR3 here is CASSISPFNQPQHF. The CDR3 DNA reads as TGTGCCAGTAGTATTTCACCGTTCAATCAGCCCCAGCATTTT. This chain uses TRBV19 with TRBJ1-5, with D uncertain. The CDR3 has 14 amino acids. Deletions cut 3 bases from V and 3 bases from J, with 9 bases between. The germline CDR1 and CDR2 sequences are LNHDA and SQIVND (reference sequence).

The chain employs TRBV20-1 and TRBJ1-1, with a possible D match to TRBD1 (5 bases). In germline, CDR1 is DFQATT, CDR2 SNEGSKA (reference sequence). The CDR3 spans 14 residues. Trimming stripped 3 bases from V and 4 bases from J, with 15 bases between. CDR3 coding DNA: TGCAGTGCTAGTATTGGGGGATCGGCCACTGAAGCTTTCTTT. Translation: CSASIGGSATEAFF.

The chain links TRBV6-1 to TRBJ1-6; D is unresolved. The length of the CDR3 is 13 residues. Germline-derived CDR1 and CDR2 are MNHNS and SASEGT. V was clipped by 5 bases and J by 7 bases, with 9 bases between them. The CDR3 coding sequence is TGTGCCAGCAGTCAACTAGGGAATTCACCCCTCCACTTT. Its protein is CASSQLGNSPLHF.

This chain links TRBV21-1 with TRBJ1-6; TRBD1, as called in the table, went unchecked against the DNA. TRBV21-1 represents a pseudogene. The CDR3 is made up of 16 amino acids. Here the CDR3 reads CASRQNFGRLNSPLHF. The CDR3 nucleotides read TGTGCCAGCAGGCAAAATTTCGGGCGGCTTAATTCACCCCTCCACTTT.

A few counts support this clonotype. The V and J genes are TRBV12-3 or TRBV12-4 and TRBJ2-1; a weak D match, TRBD2 (7 bases). V was clipped by 1 base and J by 5 bases, with 18 bases between them. The CDR3 runs 17 residues. CDR3 residues: CASSLGIFGGGHNEQFF. As DNA, the CDR3 is TGTGCCAGCAGTTTAGGGATATTTGGGGGGGGGCACAATGAGCAGTTCTTC.

This clonotype has a handful of counts. The V gene is TRBV20-1, the J gene TRBJ2-1; D is possibly TRBD1 (5 bases). Germline CDR1 is DFQATT and CDR2 is SNEGSKA (reference sequence). This CDR3 spans 14 amino acids. V was clipped by 4 bases and J by 7 bases, with 17 bases between them. The CDR3 reads CSAISPRVINEQFF. The CDR3 nucleotides read TGCAGTGCTATCTCCCCCAGGGTGATTAATGAGCAGTTCTTC.

This clonotype appeared a few times. The chain uses TRBV11-3 and TRBJ2-7, with D perhaps matching TRBD2 (6 bases). This CDR3 contains 13 residues. V shed 3 bases and J shed 6 bases, with 12 bases lying between them. From germline, CDR1 is SGHNT and CDR2 YENEEA. CDR3 nucleotide sequence: TGTGCCAGCAGCTTCGGGACTCGAGCCGAGCAGTACTTC. Translation gives CASSFGTRAEQYF.

This chain links TRBV12-3 or TRBV12-4 with TRBJ1-1; perhaps TRBD1 as D (5 bases). This CDR3 region has 12 residues. V was shortened by 2 bases and J by 11 bases, with 12 bases between the two germline ends. The CDR3 reads CASSLSAGRAFF. The CDR3 DNA is TGTGCCAGCAGTTTATCGGCAGGGAGGGCTTTCTTT.

The chain combines TRBV19 with TRBJ2-1; the match to TRBD1 covers 9 bases. The CDR3 contains 14 residues. The germline V gene has CDR1 LNHDA and CDR2 SQIVND (reference sequence). V shed 4 bases, J shed 6 bases, and the junction held 4 bases outside the gene matches. The CDR3 loop reads CASSTDRGGNEQFF. The CDR3 DNA sequence: TGTGCCAGTAGTACGGACAGGGGAGGCAATGAGCAGTTCTTC.

V gene TRBV2 combines with J gene TRBJ1-5; D is uncertain. The CDR3 length is 14 residues. The germline V and J ends were trimmed by 3 bases and 0 bases, with 6 bases remaining between them. Germline-derived CDR1 and CDR2 are SNHLY and FYNNEI. In nucleotides, the CDR3 is TGTGCCAGCAGTGACCATCATAGCAATCAGCCCCAGCATTTT. This translates into CASSDHHSNQPQHF. The whole variable domain, filled in from reference TRBV2 and TRBJ1-5, reads EPEVTQTPSHQVTQMGQEVILRCVPISNHLYFYWYRQILGQKVEFLVSFYNNEISEKSEIFDDQFSVERPDGSNFTLKIRSTKLEDSAMYFCASSDHHSNQPQHFGDGTRLSIL.

This clonotype has just a few counts. This chain connects TRBV5-5 to TRBJ1-5, with a possible D match to TRBD1 (5 bases). In germline, CDR1 is SGHKS, CDR2 YYEKEE (reference sequence). V was shortened by 4 bases and J by 4 bases, with 9 bases between the two germline ends. CDR3 length: 13 residues. As DNA, the CDR3 is TGTGCCAGCAGCCCGACAGCAAATCAGCCCCAGCATTTT. Translating it yields CASSPTANQPQHF.

The CDR3 DNA follows: TGTGCCAGCAGCTTAGATACAGGGATACCCGGCGGGGAGCTGTTTTTT. As protein: CASSLDTGIPGGELFF. This chain links TRBV11-2 with TRBJ2-2; the D gene is possibly TRBD1 (6 bases). V was trimmed by 0 bases and J by 7 bases, leaving 15 bases between them. The germline V gene encodes CDR1 SGHAT and CDR2 FQNNGV. The CDR3 is 16 amino acids.